The 10 T cell receptor beta chains presented below share a single source sample, sequenced in a study of memory CD4+ T cells and cytomegalovirus serostatus. Single viable CD3+CD4+CD8-CD45RO+ cells were sorted as the memory CD4+ T cells. Measured with immunoSEQ multiplex PCR; TCRdb has only the in-frame clones, and not every one. The table shows about 52,000 clones, with 60% to 85% occurring only once. Sequences were obtained from memory CD4+ T cells from blood. The receptors were sampled from an adult in good health and CMV-seropositive.

This chain joins TRBV5-1 and TRBJ2-1; D remains unclear. The germline CDR1 and CDR2 sequences are SGHRS and YFSETQ. The CDR3 sequence is 15 residues long. Trimming pared 0 bases from V and 7 bases from J, leaving 14 bases between. CDR3 sequence (DNA): TGCGCCAGCAGCTTGGGTGGCCCAGCTACAAATGAGCAGTTCTTC. Encoded protein: CASSLGGPATNEQFF.

This clone was seen a handful of times. The V gene is TRBV19, the J gene TRBJ1-2; tentative D call: TRBD1 (5 bases). The CDR3 spans 15 residues. Germline V CDR1 and CDR2: LNHDA, SQIVND (reference sequence). V lost 4 bases and J lost 2, with 14 bases in between. The chain's CDR3 is CASSNPWGVNYGYTF. The CDR3 nucleotides read TGTGCCAGTAGTAACCCGTGGGGGGTAAACTATGGCTACACCTTC.

V and J are TRBV28 and TRBJ2-3; no definite D call. The CDR3 length is 12 residues. CDR1 is MDHEN and CDR2 is SYDVKM in the germline V gene. V lost 7 bases and J 3 bases, leaving 8 bases between the germline ends. This CDR3 is CASTLGTDTQYF. CDR3 DNA: TGTGCCAGCACCCTTGGTACAGATACGCAGTATTTT. Variable domain in full (rest from reference TRBV28 and TRBJ2-3): DVKVTQSSRYLVKRTGEKVFLECVQDMDHENMFWYRQDPGLGLRLIYFSYDVKMKEKGDIPEGYSVSREKKERFSLILESASTNQTSMYLCASTLGTDTQYFGPGTRLTVL.

DNA for the CDR3: TGTGCCAGCTCACCAGCGAACGAGCAGTACTTC. It encodes CASSPANEQYF. The rearrangement joins TRBV18 to TRBJ2-7; D remains ambiguous. The ends were cut back, 2 bases at V and 5 bases at J, with 4 bases in the middle. CDR3 length: 11 residues. The V gene's germline CDR1 is KGHSH and CDR2 LQKENI.

This chain joins TRBV7-8 and TRBJ1-1; 9 bases fit TRBD1. The germline V gene encodes CDR1 SGHVS and CDR2 FQNEAQ. The CDR3 extends over 16 amino acids. Unmatched junction bases numbered 6, after V lost 3 bases and J lost 1 base. Here the CDR3 DNA reads TGTGCCAGCAGCTTTATTGGGACAGGGAAGAACACTGAAGCTTTCTTT. Its translation: CASSFIGTGKNTEAFF.

This chain uses TRBV18 with TRBJ2-5; 9 bases match TRBD1. After removal of 4 bases from V and 5 bases from J, the junction contained 11 bases not matched to a gene. This CDR3 has 16 residues. Per the germline V gene, CDR1 is KGHSH and CDR2 is LQKENI. The CDR3 DNA is TGTGCCAGCTCACAGATGGGGACAGGGTCACGGGAGACCCAGTACTTC. Encoded protein: CASSQMGTGSRETQYF.

CDR3 sequence reads: CAISDSLSANTGELFF. The CDR3 nucleotides are TGTGCCATCAGTGACTCCCTGTCAGCGAACACCGGGGAGCTGTTTTTT. The chain links TRBV10-3 to TRBJ2-2, with D unresolved. Deletions cut 3 bases from V and 0 bases from J, with 11 bases between. The CDR3 extends over 16 amino acids. Per the germline V gene, CDR1 is ENHRY and CDR2 is SYGVKD.

The V gene is TRBV7-2, the J gene TRBJ1-3, with D uncertain. The germline V gene has CDR1 SGHTA and CDR2 FQGNSA. This CDR3 has 12 residues. The V gene lost 4 bases and the J gene lost 3 bases, with 4 bases spanning the gap. The CDR3 region is CASSSHGNTIYF. The CDR3 DNA sequence: TGTGCCAGCAGCTCCCATGGAAACACCATATATTTT.

The chain links TRBV7-3 to TRBJ2-1, with no clear D. This CDR3 region has 14 residues. Germline V gives CDR1 SGHTA, CDR2 FQGTGA. V was cut by 4 bases and J by 5 bases, with 12 bases left in between. The CDR3, as DNA: TGTGCCAGCAGCTCGACGGGTCAGAACAATGAGCAGTTCTTC. Translated, it gives CASSSTGQNNEQFF.

The gene calls are TRBV27 and TRBJ1-5, with a weak D call TRBD1 (5 bases). Trimming took off 3 bases at V and 4 bases at J, with 13 bases between the two ends. Germline CDR1 MNHEY, CDR2 SMNVEV (reference sequence). This CDR3 is 15 amino acids long. This CDR3 is CASSFLGAGNQPQHF. The CDR3 nucleotides read TGTGCCAGCAGTTTTTTAGGGGCTGGAAATCAGCCCCAGCATTTT.